The T cell receptor (beta chain) described here comes from a study of blood T cell repertoires in COVID-19 (TCRdb year 2020). About the study as a whole: Samples covering the acute and convalescent phases of COVID-19 were provided by collaborators in the United States, Italy and Spain. Samples were obtained from the ongoing ImmuneRACE study (first 160 participants) and from about 1,300 subjects provided by 6 global collaborators. A de-identified subject ID, COVID-19 status, age in years and sex were almost always included in the sample metadata. The prospective study material was composed of cDNA or gDNA derived from T cells, B-cell-depleted T cells, or PBMCs. Deeply sampled blood TCRbeta repertoires from subjects exposed to, actively infected with, or recovered from COVID-19 were included in the dataset. Where HLA class I and class II types were available, the types were taken from metadata supplied by the sample provider, not from assay-based typing. A freely available public database, intended as a resource for researchers studying the immune response to SARS-CoV-2, is where the repertoires were released. The paper as a whole reports these results and caveats: The quantity of clinical and demographic metadata differed by source and by participant and was supplied without curation.

The CDR3 covers 14 residues, taking in both the cysteine and the phenylalanine. Only the CDR3 part of the read is kept: 42 bases, read in frame from the first base. V lost 6 bases and J lost 4 bases, and the count of bases not matched to a germline gene is 5. CDR1 and CDR2, per the germline V gene, are MNHEY and SVGAGI. Participants in the prospective study were enrolled through a virtual design, were aged roughly 18 to 100 years, and lived in about 25 United States geographic areas. To assign participants to cohorts, the prospective study relied on clinical history that participants themselves reported in a screening survey and a study questionnaire. Recovered participants in ImmuneRACE Cohort 3 were defined by two consecutive negative NP/OP PCR tests, clearance by a healthcare professional, or resolution of symptoms. In the prospective study, whole blood, serum and a nasopharyngeal or oropharyngeal swab were collected from each participant by mobile phlebotomists. Prospective study participants could optionally give additional blood draws and questionnaires over an approximately 2-month period. Before DNA extraction, prospective study blood samples were shipped either frozen or at room temperature.

The immunoSEQ Assay, a bias-controlled multiplex PCR, was used to amplify TCRbeta CDR3 regions from genomic DNA. In the source study's methods: The number of nucleated cells in each sample was estimated from the amplification of reference gene primers within the assay. To quantify the absolute abundance of each unique TCRbeta CDR3 rearrangement, sequence reads were collapsed and filtered. For each sample, productive Simpson clonality was calculated as the square root of Simpson's diversity index over productive rearrangements. TCRdb took this table from immuneACCESS and kept in-frame rearrangements with V and J called. Such tables lack part of the clones; where checked against another copy, unresolved V genes explain under half of the gap, and the rest is unexplained. The V and J calls and clone size are taken from that table; D and trimming were inferred from the DNA. Within this sample are 450,000 to 500,000 clones, with around nine tenths of them counted one time only. Roughly 8% of the sample is taken by the ten largest.

As for this clone: It lacks a known antigen. Per-base qualities were not stored, and no clone one base away is much larger.

The sequence was obtained from a woman aged 55-70 years who had recovered from COVID-19. The chain is encoded by TRBV6-5 joined to TRBJ1-4, with 7 bases in between that match TRBD1. The sequencing input was PBMCs or T cells enriched from blood (not recorded which). The CDR3 sequence is CASRDRANNEKLFF. The DNA sequence is given as TGTGCCAGCAGAGACAGGGCTAATAATGAAAAACTGTTTTTT.